This TCR beta chain originates from a study of regulatory T cells in long-lasting Graves disease. Study background: Newly diagnosed Graves' patients had taken antithyroid drugs under 3 months. Regarding the study as a whole: TCR diversity in persistent Graves' patients was below that of newly diagnosed ones. Peripheral blood alone, not thyroid tissue, underwent study. Under persistent disease, TRBV28, TRBJ1-2 and TRBJ2-5 were used preferentially.

Germline CDR1 reads DFQATT; CDR2 reads SNEGSKA (reference sequence). Losses at the gene ends were 6 bases for V and 0 bases for J; bases not matched to a gene: 1. CDR3 length: 13 residues. TCR beta libraries were built with iRepertoire HTBI primers and Arm-PCR of CDR3 regions. TCRdb redid the calling of the multiplex PCR reads with MiXCR, one entry per CDR3 protein. The table includes 250,000 or so distinct CDR3 sequences, around 21% detected once. This clonotype was seen at least ten times. The target antigen is unknown. Time point in this sample: newly diagnosed GD, antithyroid drugs for less than 3 months. Scientists built the TCR library using RNA that was extracted from PBMCs.

This TCR derives from a female donor with Graves disease. The rearrangement joins TRBV20-1 to TRBJ2-7; 11 nucleotides align to TRBD1. The input for sequencing was peripheral blood mononuclear cells (PBMCs), taken at new diagnosis, from a patient treated with antithyroid drugs. The CDR3 coding sequence is TGCAGTGCCGGGACAGGGGGCTCCTACGAGCAGTACTTC. Protein product: CSAGTGGSYEQYF.